This TCR beta chain was documented in a study of CD8+CD57+ T cells in acquired aplastic anemia. Sequencing involved patients with CD8+CD57+ cell expansion previously shown by flow cytometry. CDR3 length: 12 amino acids. Germline trimming cut 8 bases from V and 2 bases from J; bases unmatched to any gene: 3. Germline V gene sequence: CDR1 MGHDK, CDR2 SYGVNS. This clonotype has a single count. Investigators profiled TCR beta VDJ and CDR3 from genomic DNA template. From the reads, TCRdb called clonotypes with MiXCR, one entry per CDR3 protein. There are about 180,000 distinct CDR3 sequences in the sample; around 48% occur only once, and about 1.7% lies in the top ten.

The sample consisted of sorted CD4+, CD8+, or CD8+CD57+ T cells (not recorded which) from PBMCs. The sequence came from a human donor with aplastic anemia. The chain joins TRBV25-1 to TRBJ2-7, with TRBD2 matching 7 bases. In nucleotides, the CDR3 is TGTGCCAGCGGTGGGAGGGCCTACGAGCAGTACTTC. It translates to CASGGRAYEQYF.